Listed below are T cell receptor beta chains from one sample, sequenced in a study of blood T cell repertoires in COVID-19. TCRdb's table, derived via immunoSEQ multiplex PCR, lists solely in-frame clones and lacks some. The sample holds roughly 150,000 clones, roughly nine tenths seen once. The sample was peripheral blood. These receptors all come from a man aged 55 to 70 with acute or convalescent COVID-19. CDR3s include the opening cysteine and the closing phenylalanine or tryptophan. Each record gives: V gene, clone size, J gene, D gene, CDR3 protein, CDR3 DNA. A D gene is named only where the DNA matches it firmly. Rows give clone size only sometimes, using once, few, many, or a class for an expanded clone.

v_call: TRBV5-6; clone_size: .; j_call: TRBJ1-6; d_call: TRBD1; cdr3_aa: CASSLQTGHSPLHF; cdr3_nt: TGTGCCAGCAGCCTTCAGACAGGGCATTCACCCCTCCACTTT
v_call: TRBV5-1; clone_size: .; j_call: TRBJ2-1; d_call: TRBD2; cdr3_aa: CASSLLGGGAANEQFF; cdr3_nt: TGCGCCAGCAGCTTGCTGGGCGGGGGGGCCGCAAATGAGCAGTTCTTC
v_call: TRBV7-2; clone_size: .; j_call: TRBJ1-1; d_call: .; cdr3_aa: CASSLGVRALNTEAFF; cdr3_nt: TGTGCCAGCAGCTTAGGAGTCAGGGCCTTGAACACTGAAGCTTTCTTT
v_call: TRBV6-5; clone_size: .; j_call: TRBJ1-5; d_call: .; cdr3_aa: CASRLQQGSGQPQHF; cdr3_nt: TGTGCCAGCAGACTTCAACAGGGATCAGGTCAGCCCCAGCATTTT
v_call: TRBV6-6; clone_size: once; j_call: TRBJ2-3; d_call: TRBD2; cdr3_aa: CASSYRSGGTDTQYF; cdr3_nt: TGTGCCAGCAGTTACCGTAGCGGGGGAACAGATACGCAGTATTTT
v_call: TRBV5-6; clone_size: .; j_call: TRBJ2-2; d_call: .; cdr3_aa: CASSRLDSGELFF; cdr3_nt: TGTGCCAGCAGCCGCCTTGACAGCGGGGAGCTGTTTTTT
v_call: TRBV4-1; clone_size: .; j_call: TRBJ2-5; d_call: TRBD2; cdr3_aa: CASSPTLGEGETQYF; cdr3_nt: TGCGCCAGCAGCCCGACTTTGGGGGAGGGGGAGACCCAGTACTTC
v_call: TRBV11-2; clone_size: .; j_call: TRBJ2-7; d_call: TRBD1; cdr3_aa: CASSLGQGIYEQYF; cdr3_nt: TGTGCCAGCAGCTTGGGACAGGGCATCTACGAGCAGTACTTC
v_call: TRBV27; clone_size: .; j_call: TRBJ2-3; d_call: .; cdr3_aa: CASSLAGGSTTDTQYF; cdr3_nt: TGTGCCAGCAGTTTAGCTGGGGGCTCCACGACAGATACGCAGTATTTT
v_call: TRBV2; clone_size: .; j_call: TRBJ1-6; d_call: .; cdr3_aa: CASSEVSIDRSPLHF; cdr3_nt: TGTGCCAGCAGTGAAGTTAGTATAGATCGTTCACCCCTCCACTTT
v_call: TRBV29-1; clone_size: .; j_call: TRBJ1-2; d_call: TRBD1; cdr3_aa: CSVGRGQAILAGYTF; cdr3_nt: TGCAGCGTTGGGCGGGGACAGGCCATTCTAGCTGGCTACACCTTC
v_call: TRBV7-9; clone_size: few; j_call: TRBJ1-1; d_call: TRBD1; cdr3_aa: CASSALQGSGPEAFF; cdr3_nt: TGTGCCAGCAGCGCATTACAGGGGAGTGGCCCTGAAGCTTTCTTT
v_call: TRBV5-8; clone_size: .; j_call: TRBJ1-6; d_call: .; cdr3_aa: CASSLGAWGGSPLHF; cdr3_nt: TGTGCCAGCAGCTTGGGGGCATGGGGGGGTTCACCCCTCCACTTT
v_call: TRBV10-3; clone_size: .; j_call: TRBJ2-7; d_call: TRBD2; cdr3_aa: CAISEGLAEFYEQYF; cdr3_nt: TGTGCCATCAGTGAAGGACTAGCGGAGTTCTACGAGCAGTACTTC
v_call: TRBV29-1; clone_size: .; j_call: TRBJ2-7; d_call: TRBD2; cdr3_aa: CSVLAGPREEQYF; cdr3_nt: TGCAGCGTCCTAGCGGGGCCCCGGGAGGAGCAGTACTTC
v_call: TRBV6-5; clone_size: .; j_call: TRBJ2-7; d_call: .; cdr3_aa: CATGQARPYEQYF; cdr3_nt: TGTGCCACTGGCCAAGCGAGACCCTACGAGCAGTACTTC
v_call: TRBV10-3; clone_size: .; j_call: TRBJ1-5; d_call: TRBD1; cdr3_aa: CAISATGGGNQPQHF; cdr3_nt: TGTGCCATCAGTGCAACAGGGGGCGGCAATCAGCCCCAGCATTTT
v_call: TRBV9; clone_size: .; j_call: TRBJ1-2; d_call: TRBD1; cdr3_aa: CASSVRIQGDGGYTF; cdr3_nt: TGTGCCAGCAGCGTACGGATACAGGGGGACGGAGGCTACACCTTC
v_call: TRBV11-2; clone_size: .; j_call: TRBJ2-2; d_call: TRBD2; cdr3_aa: CASSYSGWLAGGYGELFF; cdr3_nt: TGTGCCAGCAGCTACTCCGGCTGGCTAGCGGGGGGTTACGGGGAGCTGTTTTTT
v_call: TRBV19; clone_size: .; j_call: TRBJ1-6; d_call: .; cdr3_aa: CASSIDLAANSPLHF; cdr3_nt: TGTGCCAGTAGTATAGATCTAGCAGCCAATTCACCCCTCCACTTT
v_call: TRBV6-5; clone_size: .; j_call: TRBJ2-7; d_call: .; cdr3_aa: CASSFFDEQYF; cdr3_nt: TGTGCCAGCAGTTTTTTCGACGAGCAGTACTTC
v_call: TRBV5-4; clone_size: .; j_call: TRBJ2-2; d_call: .; cdr3_aa: CASSLTWAANTGELFF; cdr3_nt: TGTGCCAGCAGCCTAACGTGGGCCGCTAACACCGGGGAGCTGTTTTTT
v_call: TRBV5-1; clone_size: .; j_call: TRBJ1-6; d_call: .; cdr3_aa: CASSPGNYNSPLHF; cdr3_nt: TGCGCCAGCAGCCCCGGGAACTATAATTCACCCCTCCACTTT
v_call: TRBV11-2; clone_size: .; j_call: TRBJ2-3; d_call: TRBD1; cdr3_aa: CASSLAGQSTDTQYF; cdr3_nt: TGTGCCAGCAGCTTAGCGGGACAGAGCACAGATACGCAGTATTTT
v_call: TRBV19; clone_size: .; j_call: TRBJ1-2; d_call: TRBD1; cdr3_aa: CASRAGTGGGYGYTF; cdr3_nt: TGTGCCAGTAGAGCCGGGACAGGGGGTGGCTATGGCTACACCTTC
v_call: TRBV2; clone_size: .; j_call: TRBJ2-7; d_call: TRBD2; cdr3_aa: CASSDWLAGASSGEQYF; cdr3_nt: TGTGCCAGCAGTGATTGGCTAGCGGGGGCGAGCAGCGGCGAGCAGTACTTC